This TCR beta chain was sequenced for a study of T-cell reconstitution after alpha-beta-depleted transplantation in children. Germline CDR1 reads DFQATT; CDR2 reads SNEGSKA (reference sequence). V shed 0 bases and J shed 4 bases, with 12 bases lying between them. The CDR3 is 14 amino acids. The authors prepared the TCRbeta library with unique molecular identifiers. TCRdb used MiXCR to reprocess the PCR reads, holding one entry per CDR3 protein. The sample has about 360,000 distinct CDR3 sequences, less than 15% seen once; the top ten hold 4.3%. This clonotype has at least ten counts. The receptor comes from a human donor who donated a stem cell graft to a child with Fanconi anemia. This chain uses TRBV20-1 with TRBJ1-2, with a weak D call TRBD1 (5 bases). The sample consisted of PBMCs, taken from the stem cell graft. The CDR3 nucleotides read TGCAGTGCTAGAGAGGTGGGGGGGTTCTATGGCTACACCTTC. It is translated as CSAREVGGFYGYTF.